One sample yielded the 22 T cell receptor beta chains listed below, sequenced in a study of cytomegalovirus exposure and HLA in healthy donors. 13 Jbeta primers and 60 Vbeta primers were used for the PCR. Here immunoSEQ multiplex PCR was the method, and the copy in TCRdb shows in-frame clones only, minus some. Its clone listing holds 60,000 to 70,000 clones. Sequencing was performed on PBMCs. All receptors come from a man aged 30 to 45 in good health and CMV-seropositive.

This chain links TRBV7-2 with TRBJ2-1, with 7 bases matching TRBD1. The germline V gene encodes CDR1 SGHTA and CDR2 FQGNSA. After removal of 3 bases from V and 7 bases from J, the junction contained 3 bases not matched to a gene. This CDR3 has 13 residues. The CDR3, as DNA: TGTGCCAGCAGCTTCGACAGGGCTAATGAGCAGTTCTTC. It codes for CASSFDRANEQFF.

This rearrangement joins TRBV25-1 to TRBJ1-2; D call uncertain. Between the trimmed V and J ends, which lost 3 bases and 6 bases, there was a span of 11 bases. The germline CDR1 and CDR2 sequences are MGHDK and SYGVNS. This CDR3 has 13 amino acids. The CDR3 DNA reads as TGTGCCAGCAGTGATTGGGCCTTGGATGGCTACACCTTC. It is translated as CASSDWALDGYTF.

CDR3 in amino acids: CASSRPETTRDNEQFF. The CDR3 coding sequence is TGTGCCAGCAGCCGACCGGAGACTACCAGAGACAATGAGCAGTTCTTC. This chain links TRBV7-9 with TRBJ2-1, with D possibly matching TRBD2 (5 bases). CDR3 length: 16 residues. The V end was cut by 5 bases, the J end by 5 bases, with 19 bases between. Germline V gives CDR1 SEHNR, CDR2 FQNEAQ (reference sequence).

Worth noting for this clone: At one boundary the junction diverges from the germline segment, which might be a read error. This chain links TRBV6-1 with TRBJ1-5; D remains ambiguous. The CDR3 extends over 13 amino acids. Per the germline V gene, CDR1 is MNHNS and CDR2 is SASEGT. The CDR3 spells CASRGRPQSSARW. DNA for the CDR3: TGTGCCAGCAGGGGGAGACCCCAAAGTTCAGCCCGTTGG.

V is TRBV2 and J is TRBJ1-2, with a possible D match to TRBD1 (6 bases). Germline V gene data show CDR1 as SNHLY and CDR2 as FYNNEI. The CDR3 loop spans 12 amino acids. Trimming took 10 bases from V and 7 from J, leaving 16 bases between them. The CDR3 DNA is TGTGCCACCCACGGGGGGCCAAGTGGCTACACCTTC. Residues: CATHGGPSGYTF. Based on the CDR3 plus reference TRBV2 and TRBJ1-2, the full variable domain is EPEVTQTPSHQVTQMGQEVILRCVPISNHLYFYWYRQILGQKVEFLVSFYNNEISEKSEIFDDQFSVERPDGSNFTLKIRSTKLEDSAMYFCATHGGPSGYTFGSGTRLTVV.

The CDR3 loop is CAWSVIRATEAFF. In DNA, the CDR3 is TGTGCCTGGAGTGTAATCAGGGCCACTGAAGCTTTCTTT. The chain uses TRBV30 and TRBJ1-1, with D perhaps TRBD1 (5 bases). This CDR3 is 13 amino acids long. V lost 0 bases and J 4 bases, leaving 9 bases between the germline ends. Germline CDR1 and CDR2: GTSNPN and SVGIG (reference sequence). The complete variable domain, with remaining parts taken from reference TRBV30 and TRBJ1-1, reads SQTIHQWPATLVQPVGSPLSLECTVEGTSNPNLYWYRQAAGRGLQLLFYSVGIGQISSEVPQNLSASRPQDRQFILSSKKLLLSDSGFYLCAWSVIRATEAFFGQGTRLTVV.

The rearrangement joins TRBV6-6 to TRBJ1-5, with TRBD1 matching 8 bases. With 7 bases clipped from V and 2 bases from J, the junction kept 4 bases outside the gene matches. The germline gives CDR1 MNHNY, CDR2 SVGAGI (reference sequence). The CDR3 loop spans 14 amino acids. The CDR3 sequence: CASIAGGGNQPQHF. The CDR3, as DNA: TGTGCCAGCATAGCAGGGGGCGGCAATCAGCCCCAGCATTTT.

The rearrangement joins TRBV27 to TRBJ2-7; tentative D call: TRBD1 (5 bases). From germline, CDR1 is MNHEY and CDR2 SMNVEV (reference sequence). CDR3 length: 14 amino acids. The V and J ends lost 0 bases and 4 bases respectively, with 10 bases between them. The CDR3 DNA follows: TGTGCCAGCAGTTTATCGGGCAGGGCTTACGAGCAGTACTTC. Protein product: CASSLSGRAYEQYF.

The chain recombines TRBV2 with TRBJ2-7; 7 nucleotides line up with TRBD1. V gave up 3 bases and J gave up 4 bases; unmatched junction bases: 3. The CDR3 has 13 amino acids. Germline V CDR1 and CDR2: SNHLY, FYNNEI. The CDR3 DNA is TGTGCCAGCAGTGACCTGACAGGGTACGAGCAGTACTTC. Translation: CASSDLTGYEQYF.

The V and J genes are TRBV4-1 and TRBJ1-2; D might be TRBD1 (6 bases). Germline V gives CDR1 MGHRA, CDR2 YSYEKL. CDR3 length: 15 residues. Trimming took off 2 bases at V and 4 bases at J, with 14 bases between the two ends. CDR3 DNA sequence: TGCGCCAGCAGCCAAACTAGGACAGACCCCTATGGCTACACCTTC. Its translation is CASSQTRTDPYGYTF.

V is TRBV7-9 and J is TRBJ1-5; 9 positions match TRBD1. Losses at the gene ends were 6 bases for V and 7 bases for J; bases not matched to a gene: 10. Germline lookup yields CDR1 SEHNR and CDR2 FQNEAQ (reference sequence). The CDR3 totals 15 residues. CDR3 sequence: CASSDTGGGGQPQHF. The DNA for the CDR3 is TGTGCCAGCAGTGATACAGGGGGCGGAGGGCAGCCCCAGCATTTT.

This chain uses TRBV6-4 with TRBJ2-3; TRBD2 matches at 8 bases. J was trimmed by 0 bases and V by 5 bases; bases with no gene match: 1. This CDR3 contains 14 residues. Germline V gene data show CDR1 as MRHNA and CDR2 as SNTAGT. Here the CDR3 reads CASSLAGSTDTQYF. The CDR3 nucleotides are TGTGCCAGCAGTTTAGCGGGGAGCACAGATACGCAGTATTTT.

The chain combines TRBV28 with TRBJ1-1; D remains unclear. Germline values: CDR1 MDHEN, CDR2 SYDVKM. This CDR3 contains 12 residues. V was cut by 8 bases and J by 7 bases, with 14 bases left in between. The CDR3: CASSSGSIEAFF. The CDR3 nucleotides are TGTGCCAGCTCATCAGGATCGATTGAAGCTTTCTTT.

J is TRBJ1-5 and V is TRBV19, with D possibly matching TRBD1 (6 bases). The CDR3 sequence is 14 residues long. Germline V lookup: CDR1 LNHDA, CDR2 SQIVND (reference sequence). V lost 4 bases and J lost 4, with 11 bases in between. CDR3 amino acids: CASSTSQGNQPQHF. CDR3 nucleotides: TGTGCCAGTAGTACTTCACAGGGAAATCAGCCCCAGCATTTT.

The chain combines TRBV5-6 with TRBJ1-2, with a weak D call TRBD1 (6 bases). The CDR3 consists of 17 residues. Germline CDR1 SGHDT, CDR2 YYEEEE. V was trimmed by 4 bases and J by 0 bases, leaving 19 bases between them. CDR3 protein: CASSPVGGRKANYGYTF. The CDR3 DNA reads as TGTGCCAGCAGCCCGGTAGGGGGAAGGAAGGCTAACTATGGCTACACCTTC.

The CDR3 DNA sequence: TGTGCCAGCACACAGGATCACTACGAGCAGTACTTC. This sequence encodes CASTQDHYEQYF. V gene TRBV6-6 combines with J gene TRBJ2-7, with a weak D call TRBD1 (5 bases). CDR1 and CDR2 (germline): MNHNY, SVGAGI (reference sequence). CDR3 length: 12 amino acids. Trimming took 7 bases from V and 3 from J, leaving 10 bases between them.

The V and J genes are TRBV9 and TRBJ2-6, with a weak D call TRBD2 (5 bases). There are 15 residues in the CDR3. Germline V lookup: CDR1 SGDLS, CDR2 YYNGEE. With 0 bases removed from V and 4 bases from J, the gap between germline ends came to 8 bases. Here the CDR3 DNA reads TGTGCCAGCAGCGTAGGAGGGTCCGGGGCCAACGTCCTGACTTTC. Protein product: CASSVGGSGANVLTF.

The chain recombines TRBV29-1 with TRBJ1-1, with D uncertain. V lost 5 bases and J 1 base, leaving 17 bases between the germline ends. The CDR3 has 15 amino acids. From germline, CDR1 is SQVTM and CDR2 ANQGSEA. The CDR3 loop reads CSVLTDLLANTEAFF. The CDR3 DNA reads TGCAGCGTTCTAACAGACCTTCTAGCGAACACTGAAGCTTTCTTT.

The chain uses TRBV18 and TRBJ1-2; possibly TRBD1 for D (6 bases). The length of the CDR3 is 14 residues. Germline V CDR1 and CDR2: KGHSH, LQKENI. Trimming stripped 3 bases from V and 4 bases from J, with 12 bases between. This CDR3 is CASSPDRILYGYTF. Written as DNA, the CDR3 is TGTGCCAGCTCACCCGACAGGATTCTCTATGGCTACACCTTC.

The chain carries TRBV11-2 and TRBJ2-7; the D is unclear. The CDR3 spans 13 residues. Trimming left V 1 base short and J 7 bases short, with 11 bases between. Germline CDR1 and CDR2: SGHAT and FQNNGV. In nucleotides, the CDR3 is TGTGCCAGCAGCTTAGGTGCACGCAGAGAGCAGTACTTC. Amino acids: CASSLGARREQYF.

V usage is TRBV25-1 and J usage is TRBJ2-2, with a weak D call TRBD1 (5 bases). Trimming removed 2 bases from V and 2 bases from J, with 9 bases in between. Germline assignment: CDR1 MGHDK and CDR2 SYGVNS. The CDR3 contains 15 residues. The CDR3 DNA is TGTGCCAGCAGTGAAGGACACCTAAACACCGGGGAGCTGTTTTTT. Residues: CASSEGHLNTGELFF.

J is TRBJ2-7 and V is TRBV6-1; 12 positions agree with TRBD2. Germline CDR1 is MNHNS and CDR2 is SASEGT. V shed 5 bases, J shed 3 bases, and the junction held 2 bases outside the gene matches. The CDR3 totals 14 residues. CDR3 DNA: TGTGCCAGCAGTAGGACTAGCGGGATCTACGAGCAGTACTTC. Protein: CASSRTSGIYEQYF.